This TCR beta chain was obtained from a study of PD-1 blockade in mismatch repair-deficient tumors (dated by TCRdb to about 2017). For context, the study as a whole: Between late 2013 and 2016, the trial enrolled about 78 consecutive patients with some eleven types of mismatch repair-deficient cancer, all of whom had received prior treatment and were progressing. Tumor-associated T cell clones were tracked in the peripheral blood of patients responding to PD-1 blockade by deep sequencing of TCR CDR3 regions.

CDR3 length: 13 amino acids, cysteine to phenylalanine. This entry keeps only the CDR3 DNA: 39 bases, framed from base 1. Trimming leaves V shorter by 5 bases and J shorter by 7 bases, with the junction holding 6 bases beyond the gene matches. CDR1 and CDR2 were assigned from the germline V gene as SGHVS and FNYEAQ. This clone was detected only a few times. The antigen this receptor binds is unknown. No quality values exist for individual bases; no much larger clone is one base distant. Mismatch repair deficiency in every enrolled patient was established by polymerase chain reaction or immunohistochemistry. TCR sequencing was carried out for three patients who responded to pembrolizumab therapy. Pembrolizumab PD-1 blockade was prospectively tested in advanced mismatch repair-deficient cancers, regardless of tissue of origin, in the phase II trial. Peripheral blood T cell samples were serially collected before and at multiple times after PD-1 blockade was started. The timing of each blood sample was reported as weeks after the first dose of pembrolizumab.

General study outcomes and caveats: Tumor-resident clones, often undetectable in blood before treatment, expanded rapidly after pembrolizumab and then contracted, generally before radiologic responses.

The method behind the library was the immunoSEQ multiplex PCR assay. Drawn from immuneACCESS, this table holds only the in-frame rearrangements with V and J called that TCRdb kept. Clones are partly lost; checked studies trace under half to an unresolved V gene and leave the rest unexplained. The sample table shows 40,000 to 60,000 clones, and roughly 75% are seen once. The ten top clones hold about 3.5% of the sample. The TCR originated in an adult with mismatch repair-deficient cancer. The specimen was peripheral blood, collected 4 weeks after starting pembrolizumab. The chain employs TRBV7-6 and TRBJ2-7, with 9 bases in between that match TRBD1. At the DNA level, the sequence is TGTGCCAGCAGCCTACAGGGGGCGAGGGAGCAGTACTTC. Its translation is CASSLQGAREQYF.